The next 5 T cell receptor beta chains were all read from a single sample in a study of blood T cell repertoires in COVID-19. Only in-frame clones appear in the TCRdb table, and some are missing; sequencing was by immunoSEQ multiplex PCR. Of 40,000 to 50,000 clones in the sample, 75% to 80% were seen once. The sample comprised peripheral blood. The receptors originated from a man between 65 and 85 years old with active or convalescent COVID-19.

V usage is TRBV6-5 and J usage is TRBJ1-2; possible D gene TRBD1, 6 bases. The CDR3 length is 15 residues. Germline V gives CDR1 MNHEY, CDR2 SVGAGI. The V end lost 5 bases, the J end lost 2 bases, and 15 bases lay between the germline ends. The CDR3 region is CASSPSLGQNYGYTF. CDR3 in DNA: TGTGCCAGCAGTCCCTCCCTCGGACAGAACTATGGCTACACCTTC.

V and J are TRBV2 and TRBJ2-5; D is uncertain. The CDR3 totals 13 residues. CDR1 is SNHLY, CDR2 FYNNEI, per germline. The V end was cut by 5 bases, the J end by 5 bases, with 12 bases between. The CDR3 region has the DNA TGTGCCAGCAGTAAAAGAGGCGGTGAGACCCAGTACTTC. Its protein is CASSKRGGETQYF.

The gene calls are TRBV3-1 (or the pseudogene TRBV3-2) and TRBJ2-1, with a weak D call TRBD1 (5 bases). The CDR3 extends over 14 amino acids. Per germline, CDR1 LGHDT and CDR2 YNNKEL (reference sequence). Trimming stripped 2 bases from V and 5 bases from J, with 10 bases between. CDR3 amino acids: CASSQSGRDNEQFF. CDR3 nucleotides: TGTGCCAGCAGCCAATCGGGCAGGGACAATGAGCAGTTCTTC.

In its sample, this clone was seen a few times. The chain is built from TRBV19 and TRBJ2-3, with TRBD2 identical over 9 bases. V was pared by 5 bases and J by 1 base, with 1 base of the junction left unmatched. This CDR3 region has 14 residues. CDR1 and CDR2 (germline): LNHDA, SQIVND (reference sequence). The CDR3, as DNA: TGTGCCAGTAGTTCTAGCGGGGGCACAGATACGCAGTATTTT. It encodes CASSSSGGTDTQYF.

The gene calls are TRBV28 and TRBJ1-2; 10 bases agree with TRBD1. The CDR3 length is 13 residues. Per the germline V gene, CDR1 is MDHEN and CDR2 is SYDVKM. With 8 bases clipped from V and 7 bases from J, the junction kept 7 bases outside the gene matches. The chain's CDR3 is CASHGTGEAGYTF. The CDR3 region has the DNA TGTGCCAGCCATGGGACAGGGGAGGCTGGCTACACCTTC.